This T cell receptor beta chain was identified during a study of technical replicates of blood from several donors. TCRdb's table, derived via immunoSEQ multiplex PCR, lists solely in-frame clones and lacks some. This sample carries almost 65,000 clones, approximately 83% of them seen once, and the ten largest clones take 5.1%. Germline CDR1 reads LGHNA; CDR2 reads YNFKEQ. The V gene end was trimmed by 4 bases and the J gene end by 4 bases; junction bases not matched to a gene: 7. CDR3 length equals 16 residues. The sequence was collected from a human donor in good health. Some clones in this sample may be carry-over from other donors' samples. The chain recombines TRBV4-2 with TRBJ2-2, with 9 bases identical to TRBD2. The specimen was PBMCs. In nucleotides, the CDR3 is TGTGCCAGCAGCCCGCGGGGGGGCTCTGGCACCGGGGAGCTGTTTTTT. It translates to CASSPRGGSGTGELFF.